Detailed here is one TCR beta chain. Its antigen is still unknown. No base quality values were provided; no much bigger clone lies one nucleotide off. The library was made by PCR. The listed sequencing device is Illumina HiSeq 4000. High-throughput sequencing was used to profile the TCR beta-chain CDR3 region of every patient. The authors' pipeline ran thus. A classifier to discriminate distant-metastatic papillary thyroid cancer patients was built from CDR3 differences across clinicopathological groups. The Shannon index was used to assess repertoire diversity, and the Morisita-Horn index was used to assess tumor-blood repertoire similarity. In-frame beta chains were kept once TCRdb had trimmed the public reads at Q25 with fastp and called clones with MiXCR. The V and J calls come from TCRdb's annotation, not from the publication. The sample table records around 31,000 clones; over 15% of these occur just once. Together, the top ten hold more than 9% of the sample.

The sample is drawn from a study of metastatic and nonmetastatic thyroid tumors (dated by TCRdb to 2019 to 2021). A note on the overall study: The researchers compared repertoires between peripheral blood samples and tumor or nodule tissue samples from patients with malignant or benign thyroid disease. Beyond this particular receptor, the publication reports: In both blood and tumor samples, malignant tumors were reported to have significantly higher TCR beta diversity than benign nodules.

Before undergoing thyroid surgery, none of the patients had been given any kind of treatment. Using T-cell receptor beta sequencing, the researchers looked back retrospectively at clinical samples from patients, gathered between the early 2010s and the late 2010s. CDR1 and CDR2 are read off the germline V gene as SGHAT and FQNNGV. V is trimmed back by 0 bases and J by 1 base, and the junction contains 10 bases that no gene match accounts for. The CDR3 goes from the cysteine to the phenylalanine over 19 residues. Only the CDR3 portion is preserved as DNA: 57 bases, with reading frame beginning at the first base.

Sequences were obtained from blood. The sequence was obtained from a female donor with papillary thyroid cancer or a benign thyroid nodule (not recorded which). Some clones in this sample may be carry-over from other donors' samples. This receptor chain uses TRBV11-2 and TRBJ2-3; 10 bases in between match TRBD2. The DNA sequence is as follows: TGTGCCAGCAGCTTAGAGACTAGCGGGTCCCGAGGGGGCACAGATACGCAGTATTTT. The resulting protein is CASSLETSGSRGGTDTQYF.